This passage covers 16 T cell receptor beta chains from one sample sequenced in a study of T cell repertoires in cytomegalovirus infection. TCRdb re-analysed the reads in MiXCR, keeping a single row per CDR3 protein. The data hold about a million distinct CDR3 sequences, with around 30% observed a single time. These receptors are not linked to any known antigen. This sample comprised cultured CD8+ T cells from PBMCs, obtained from culture after CMV antigen stimulation. Every receptor here comes from a human donor in good health (CMV status not recorded). Some clones in this sample may be carry-over from other donors' samples.

The sample holds a few counts of this clonotype. The chain links TRBV6-2 or TRBV6-3 to TRBJ2-1, with no clear D. Germline CDR1 MNHEY, CDR2 SVGEGT. The CDR3 runs 12 residues. V dropped 0 bases and J dropped 10 bases, with 7 bases sitting between them. The CDR3 nucleotides read TGTGCCAGCAGTTACTCGATGGGCGAGCAGTTCTTC. Translating gives CASSYSMGEQFF.

The gene calls are TRBV2 and TRBJ1-5, with 9 bases that match TRBD1. The J segment lost 2 bases and the V segment lost 1 base, leaving 3 bases of the junction unmatched. This CDR3 is 16 amino acids long. Looked up from germline, CDR1 is SNHLY and CDR2 is FYNNEI. CDR3 in DNA: TGTGCCAGCAGTGAAGGGACAGGGGTCGGCAATCAGCCCCAGCATTTT. It codes for CASSEGTGVGNQPQHF.

The V and J genes are TRBV6-6 and TRBJ1-4, with D hard to call. V shed 8 bases and J shed 1 base, with 8 bases lying between them. This CDR3 comprises 13 residues. Germline V gene lookup returns CDR1 MNHNY and CDR2 SVGAGI (reference sequence). DNA for the CDR3: TGTGCCAGCCTCCCTGAAACTAATGAAAAACTGTTTTTT. The encoded protein is CASLPETNEKLFF.

The sample holds one count of this clonotype. The CDR3 nucleotides read TGTGCCAGCAGTGCAAGGGACAGCCTAATCGATGAGCAGTTCTTC. Its translation: CASSARDSLIDEQFF. The V call is TRBV12-3 or TRBV12-4, the J call TRBJ2-1; TRBD1 matches at 7 bases. The CDR3 covers 15 residues. The J segment lost 8 bases and the V segment lost 5 bases, leaving 12 bases of the junction unmatched.

There are a few counts of this clonotype. DNA of the CDR3: TGCGCCAGCAGCCCTTCCAACGGCAATGAGCAGTTCTTC. This sequence encodes CASSPSNGNEQFF. The chain recombines TRBV4-1 with TRBJ2-1, with no clear D. The V end was cut by 4 bases, the J end by 6 bases, with 10 bases between. The CDR3 contains 13 residues. CDR1 is MGHRA and CDR2 is YSYEKL in the germline V gene.

This clonotype appeared many times. The rearrangement joins TRBV12-3 or TRBV12-4 to TRBJ2-1; 8 positions agree with TRBD1. The CDR3 runs to 14 residues. Trimming took 6 bases from V and 7 from J; bases not matched to a gene: 8. In DNA, the CDR3 is TGTGCCAGCAGGGCGGACAGGGAGACGAATGAGCAGTTCTTC. Amino acids: CASRADRETNEQFF.

V usage is TRBV12-3 or TRBV12-4 and J usage is TRBJ2-4, with 7 bases matching TRBD1. V lost 5 bases, J lost 7 bases, and 11 bases stayed unmatched. The CDR3 loop spans 15 amino acids. CDR3 DNA: TGTGCCAGCAGTCCGCTCGCAACAGGGGAGAACATTCAGTACTTC. Amino acid sequence: CASSPLATGENIQYF.

This clonotype was seen ten or more times. The chain links TRBV7-6 to TRBJ2-1; 11 bases fit TRBD2. There are 17 residues in the CDR3. Germline CDR1 SGHVS, CDR2 FNYEAQ. With 1 base clipped from V and 1 base from J, the junction kept 3 bases outside the gene matches. This chain's CDR3 is CASSLGTSGGSYNEQFF. The CDR3 nucleotides are TGTGCCAGCAGCTTAGGAACTAGCGGGGGTTCCTACAATGAGCAGTTCTTC.

V and J are TRBV27 and TRBJ2-7, with D unresolved. Germline CDR1 reads MNHEY; CDR2 reads SMNVEV (reference sequence). The CDR3 is 14 residues long. Trimming stripped 2 bases from V and 2 bases from J, with 10 bases between. In nucleotides, the CDR3 is TGTGCCAGCAGTTTAGGGCGGCAAGCCTACGAGCAGTACGTC. Translated, it gives CASSLGRQAYEQYV.

This chain connects TRBV10-1 to TRBJ2-3; 7 bases fit TRBD1. Germline V gene data show CDR1 as WNHNN and CDR2 as SYGVQD (reference sequence). The length of the CDR3 is 14 residues. The V and J ends lost 6 bases and 6 bases, in that order; junction bases with no gene match: 9. The CDR3: CASSSQGTADTQYF. The DNA of the CDR3 is TGCGCCAGCAGCTCCCAAGGGACAGCCGATACGCAGTATTTT.

The V and J genes are TRBV9 and TRBJ1-1; tentative D call: TRBD1 (5 bases). Germline CDR1 and CDR2: SGDLS and YYNGEE. The V gene lost 0 bases and the J gene lost 6 bases, with 9 bases spanning the gap. CDR3 size: 13 residues. CDR3 sequence: CASSVGSGPEAFF. The CDR3 nucleotides are TGTGCCAGCAGCGTAGGCTCAGGGCCTGAAGCTTTCTTT.

This clonotype showed up just a few times. The chain joins TRBV20-1 to TRBJ2-3; 8 nucleotides line up with TRBD2. Germline V gives CDR1 DFQATT, CDR2 SNEGSKA (reference sequence). The CDR3 loop spans 16 amino acids. The V and J ends lost 2 bases and 4 bases, in that order; junction bases with no gene match: 11. CDR3 DNA sequence: TGCAGTGCTAGACCCATCGGGGGGGTTTTCGCAGATACGCAGTATTTT. This encodes CSARPIGGVFADTQYF.

This clonotype was observed a handful of times. This chain connects TRBV5-1 to TRBJ2-7, with D tentatively TRBD1 (6 bases). From germline, CDR1 is SGHRS and CDR2 YFSETQ. The V and J ends lost 4 bases and 5 bases respectively, with 10 bases between them. The CDR3 covers 12 residues. The CDR3 reads CASSTQGHEQYF. In DNA, the CDR3 is TGCGCCAGCAGCACACAGGGCCACGAGCAGTACTTC.

V is TRBV19 and J is TRBJ2-2; 10 nucleotides line up with TRBD1. The germline gives CDR1 LNHDA, CDR2 SQIVND (reference sequence). CDR3 length equals 16 residues. Trimming took 5 bases from V and 5 from J; bases not matched to a gene: 8. The CDR3 nucleotides are TGTGCCAGTAGTCCCCCGGGACAGGGGTTAACCGGGGAGCTGTTTTTT. It specifies CASSPPGQGLTGELFF.

The chain carries TRBV7-8 and TRBJ2-1; D call uncertain. V lost 4 bases, J lost 1 base, and 20 bases lay in between. CDR3 length equals 18 residues. Germline values: CDR1 SGHVS, CDR2 FQNEAQ. CDR3 protein: CASSSFRNQVKSYNEQFF. The DNA for the CDR3 is TGTGCCAGCAGCTCCTTTCGGAACCAGGTTAAGTCCTACAATGAGCAGTTCTTC.

The V and J genes are TRBV12-3 or TRBV12-4 and TRBJ2-5; no firm D call. The germline V and J ends were trimmed by 3 bases and 5 bases, with 16 bases remaining between them. The CDR3 length is 15 residues. As DNA, the CDR3 is TGTGCCAGCAGTTTCGTCGGGCGGTCTAAGGAGACCCAGTACTTC. This gives the protein CASSFVGRSKETQYF.